This T cell receptor beta chain was found in a study of shared clonotypes between healthy human individuals (dated by TCRdb to about 2020). In the study overall: A few men and a couple of women, aged 18 to 49 years, made up the cohort. For each donor, CD4 naive and CD4 memory were each given three plates, CD8 naive was given two plates, and CD8 memory was given one plate. To estimate repertoire size and how much clonotype sharing occurs between individuals, the study deeply sequenced the blood TCR repertoires of 4 to 6 healthy adults. To increase sequencing depth and limit assay-specific biases, TCR repertoire library preparation and sequencing were carried out by different laboratories using diverse techniques. Each donor's leukapheresis produced roughly between roughly 0.85 and 10 billion PBMCs.

CDR1 and CDR2 (SEHNR, FQNEAQ) derive from the germline V gene (reference sequence). V lost 5 bases and J lost 3 bases, and the count of bases not matched to a germline gene is 12. Reading from cysteine to phenylalanine, the CDR3 counts 16 amino acids. The sequence is cut down to CDR3 DNA, 48 bases in frame from base 1. Concerning this clone: The target of this receptor is not known. Nothing much larger sits one base from this clone, and base qualities are not available.

Using the deep immunoSEQ assay, multiplex PCR amplified TCR CDR3 regions from genomic DNA. Extracted genomic DNA from each cell subset was distributed evenly across all wells of several immunoSEQ 96-well plates, and each plate was treated as a replicate. For sorted subsets, each replicate PCR was loaded with about 200 ng genomic DNA, equivalent to 30,000 to 35,000 T cell genomes. Purified libraries were measured with a Qubit 3.0 fluorometer, size-checked on a Bioanalyzer 2100, and measured again with the KAPA Library Quantification kit. Every immunoSEQ 96-well plate was sequenced on a separate single-read 150-cycle Illumina NextSeq 550 flow cell. Turning to the authors' computational methods: Because the immunoSEQ output held only junctional sequences and lacked quality scores, the filtering could not match the filtering applied to full-length reads. Sequences were annotated with PyIR, a Python wrapper for IgBLAST v1.9, and V/J genes and CDR3 were assigned using IMGT germline references. Reads with weak V/J assignments (E-value above 1e-6), missing CDR3, stop codons, out-of-frame junctions, or ambiguous translated residues were removed. V3J clonotypes were defined as sequences sharing the same inferred V gene, J gene, and CDR3 amino acid sequence. The percentage overlap between two repertoires was calculated by dividing the number of shared unique clonotypes by the size of the smaller repertoire. Richness of each repertoire was evaluated using RTK rarefaction, the Chao1 estimator, and Recon v2.1 estimates of unobserved clonotypes. For all TCRbeta clonotypes obtained by the gDNA method from a few donors, generation probabilities were computed with OLGA. TCRdb limited this immuneACCESS table to in-frame rearrangements with V and J called. A share of clones is missing; checked studies link under half to unresolved V genes, and the rest is unexplained. V and J calls and clone size are as listed in that table; D and trimming were resolved from the DNA. The sample records more than 550,000 clones, about 92% of which are singletons. The ten largest make up more than 20% of the sample.

CD8 naive samples consisted of CD45RO-negative cells that were positively selected for CCR7, yielding a CD45RA+CCR7+ population without TemRA cells. The donors were healthy, HIV-negative adults who had no recently reported acute infections or vaccinations. Every donor was a Caucasian adult residing in Nashville, Tennessee, USA. After blood collection by leukapheresis, PBMCs were isolated using Ficoll-Histopaque density gradient centrifugation and then cryopreserved in the vapor phase of liquid nitrogen. Purity and quantity of every magnetically sorted T cell population were checked by analytical flow cytometry. Each sorted fraction had its genomic DNA isolated and then quantified by UV absorbance on a Nanodrop 2000c. The study at large found these results: Sampling was restricted to blood, and TCR repertoires in tissues likely differ from the TCR repertoires found in blood. Estimated clonotype richness was generally larger for naive than for memory subsets. Higher generation probabilities were observed for clonotypes shared by all four sorted-subset donors than for non-shared clonotypes. Pairwise subsampling led to the expectation that sequencing depth would affect the degree of clonotype sharing among donors. When a handful of donors were compared, the shared fraction of clonotypes was around 4.6% for naive CD4, 3% to 4% for naive CD8, 2.3% for memory CD4, and approximately 0.4% for memory CD8. Incomplete sequencing was indicated by rarefaction of sorted-subset datasets, despite the large sequencing depth. Because the study included only a small number of donors, the genetic and exposure-history diversity represented was limited.

Material: naive CD8+ T cells sorted from blood. The cell subset or site label here, explained by the study, means: CD45RA+CCR7+. The chain employs TRBV7-9 and TRBJ2-5; 7 bases in between match TRBD1. The origin of this receptor is a man younger than 40 in good health. The DNA sequence follows: TGTGCCAGCAGCCCCGGACGGGGACAGCAGGAAGAGACCCAGTACTTC. Its translation is CASSPGRGQQEETQYF.